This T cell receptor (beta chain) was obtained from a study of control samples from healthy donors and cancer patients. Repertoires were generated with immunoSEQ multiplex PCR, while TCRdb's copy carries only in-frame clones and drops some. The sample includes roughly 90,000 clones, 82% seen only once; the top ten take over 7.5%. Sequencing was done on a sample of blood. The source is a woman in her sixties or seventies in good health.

The CDR3 DNA reads as TGTGCCAGCAGCCCTGGGCTGAACACTGAAGCTTTCTTT. It is translated as CASSPGLNTEAFF. The chain is built from TRBV7-2 and TRBJ1-1; no reliable D call. The V gene's germline CDR1 is SGHTA and CDR2 FQGNSA. CDR3 length: 13 residues. Trimming shortened V by 5 bases and J by 0 bases, and 7 bases separated the two germline ends.